A single sample is the source of the 25 T cell receptor beta chains below, sequenced in a study of cytomegalovirus exposure and HLA in healthy donors. PCR amplification relied on 60 Vbeta primers (plus 13 Jbeta primers). The assay was immunoSEQ multiplex PCR, and TCRdb's table has in-frame clones only and misses some. The table lists roughly 180,000 clones, about 79% of them singletons. What was sequenced was PBMCs. The receptor source for this set is a girl aged 2 to 10 in good health and CMV-seropositive.

The chain couples TRBV6-5 to TRBJ2-7, with D possibly matching TRBD2 (5 bases). The CDR3 has 13 amino acids. Trimming stripped 10 bases from V and 4 bases from J, with 17 bases between. Germline-derived CDR1 and CDR2 are MNHEY and SVGAGI. CDR3 nucleotides: TGTGCCACTCGGGGAACCCGCGGATACGAGCAGTACTTC. It translates to CATRGTRGYEQYF.

The chain is built from TRBV5-1 and TRBJ1-3; TRBD1 aligns across 7 bases. CDR3 length: 16 residues. Trimming removed 1 base from V and 0 bases from J; junction bases left unmatched: 4. CDR1 SGHRS and CDR2 YFSETQ come from the germline V gene. CDR3 protein: CASSLTGQSSGNTIYF. CDR3 coding DNA: TGCGCCAGCAGCTTGACGGGACAGTCCTCTGGAAACACCATATATTTT.

The CDR3 loop reads CASTATDSYEQYF. DNA of the CDR3: TGTGCCAGCACTGCGACAGACTCCTACGAGCAGTACTTC. V is TRBV6-1 and J is TRBJ2-7; a possible D gene is TRBD1 (5 bases). V was cut by 7 bases and J by 0 bases, with 10 bases left in between. CDR1 is MNHNS and CDR2 is SASEGT in the germline V gene. This CDR3 has 13 amino acids.

The V call is TRBV12-5, the J call TRBJ2-4, with 8 nucleotides matching TRBD1. The germline V gene encodes CDR1 LGHNT and CDR2 FRNRAP. The CDR3 covers 15 residues. The ends lost 5 bases at V and 3 bases at J; junction bases unmatched: 6. The CDR3 DNA sequence: TGTGCTAGTGGTACTGGACAGGGAGGCAAAAACATTCAGTACTTC. This translates into CASGTGQGGKNIQYF.

This chain joins TRBV5-1 and TRBJ2-1; no firm D call. The germline V gene encodes CDR1 SGHRS and CDR2 YFSETQ. The CDR3 is 12 amino acids. Trimming stripped 4 bases from V and 10 bases from J, with 12 bases between. Written as DNA, the CDR3 is TGCGCCAGCAGCCTCGGTTTAAGCGAGCAGTTCTTC. It is translated as CASSLGLSEQFF.

This sequence joins TRBV15 and TRBJ2-7; 7 bases map to TRBD2. V lost 1 base, J lost 0 bases, and 6 bases stayed unmatched. The CDR3 totals 16 residues. CDR1 is LNHNV, CDR2 YYDKDF, per germline (reference sequence). The CDR3 is CATSRGSGRGSYEQYF. In DNA form, the CDR3 reads TGTGCCACCAGCAGAGGAAGTGGGAGGGGCTCCTACGAGCAGTACTTC. Complete variable domain (other parts from reference TRBV15 and TRBJ2-7): DAMVIQNPRYQVTQFGKPVTLSCSQTLNHNVMYWYQQKSSQAPKLLFHYYDKDFNNEADTPDNFQSRRPNTSFCFLDIRSPGLGDTAMYLCATSRGSGRGSYEQYFGPGTRLTVT.

This clone occurred a few times. The rearrangement joins TRBV6-5 to TRBJ1-6; 7 bases align to TRBD1. CDR3 size: 15 residues. Germline V gene data show CDR1 as MNHEY and CDR2 as SVGAGI. V gave up 6 bases and J gave up 6 bases; unmatched junction bases: 8. Here the CDR3 reads CASRAQGSGNSPLHF. The CDR3 DNA sequence: TGTGCCAGCAGAGCACAGGGGAGTGGTAATTCACCCCTCCACTTT.

Here the CDR3 reads CASSFGSLAQGANLPYLNTEAFF. CDR3 nucleotides: TGTGCCAGCAGTTTTGGGTCTTTAGCGCAGGGGGCAAATCTCCCTTACTTGAACACTGAAGCTTTCTTT. The genes are TRBV28 and TRBJ1-1; 8 bases align to TRBD1. The CDR3 sequence is 23 residues long. Trimming removed 3 bases from V and 0 bases from J; junction bases left unmatched: 27. Germline V gives CDR1 MDHEN, CDR2 SYDVKM.

The chain links TRBV4-1 to TRBJ2-1, with TRBD2 matching over 9 bases. There are 18 residues in the CDR3. The germline CDR1 and CDR2 sequences are MGHRA and YSYEKL. The junction had 12 bases not matched to a gene; V was cut back by 3 bases and J by 3 bases. The DNA for the CDR3 is TGCGCCAGCAGCCACGGTCCCGGCAGCGGGGGGCTCTACAATGAGCAGTTCTTC. This codes for CASSHGPGSGGLYNEQFF.

The chain combines TRBV7-3 with TRBJ1-3; a possible D gene is TRBD1 (6 bases). The CDR3 runs 13 residues. V was trimmed by 3 bases and J by 4 bases, leaving 7 bases between them. Germline lookup yields CDR1 SGHTA and CDR2 FQGTGA. The CDR3 loop reads CASSLGAGNTIYF. CDR3 sequence (DNA): TGTGCCAGCAGCTTGGGGGCGGGAAACACCATATATTTT.

The genes are TRBV12-5 and TRBJ2-6, with TRBD1 identical over 7 bases. This CDR3 spans 19 amino acids. The V gene's germline CDR1 is LGHNT and CDR2 FRNRAP. Trimming took 6 bases from V and 0 from J; bases not matched to a gene: 14. For the CDR3, the DNA is TGTGCTAGTGGCAGAGACCGGGACAGCTCGTACTCTGGGGCCAACGTCCTGACTTTC. This codes for CASGRDRDSSYSGANVLTF.

The gene calls are TRBV7-9 and TRBJ1-2; 10 nucleotides align to TRBD1. The V gene end was trimmed by 4 bases and the J gene end by 4 bases; junction bases not matched to a gene: 12. The CDR3 sequence is 17 residues long. CDR1 and CDR2 from the germline V gene are SEHNR and FQNEAQ (reference sequence). The chain's CDR3 is CASSSDRGPARGYGYTF. The CDR3 nucleotides read TGTGCCAGCAGCTCAGACAGGGGGCCCGCGCGAGGCTATGGCTACACCTTC.

The V gene is TRBV5-1, the J gene TRBJ1-3; TRBD1 agrees at 8 bases. The CDR3 runs 16 residues. Germline trimming cut 0 bases from V and 3 bases from J; bases unmatched to any gene: 5. Germline lookup yields CDR1 SGHRS and CDR2 YFSETQ. The CDR3, as DNA: TGCGCCAGCAGCTTGGTCGGGACAGGCCTTGGAAACACCATATATTTT. It yields the protein CASSLVGTGLGNTIYF.

V and J are TRBV10-3 and TRBJ1-6, with 10 bases that match TRBD1. The CDR3 runs 16 residues. Germline V gene sequence: CDR1 ENHRY, CDR2 SYGVKD. Germline trimming cut 6 bases from V and 0 bases from J; bases unmatched to any gene: 2. The DNA for the CDR3 is TGTGCCATCAGGGGACAGGGGAGCTCCTATAATTCACCCCTCCACTTT. It is translated as CAIRGQGSSYNSPLHF.

As to this clone: One end of the junction does not line up with germline, which may come from a read error. Other nucleotide sequences from this sample produce the same CDR3. The rearrangement uses TRBV2 and TRBJ2-6, with a tentative D call TRBD1 (5 bases). The CDR3 contains 15 residues. Germline CDR1 reads SNHLY; CDR2 reads FYNNEI. Written as DNA, the CDR3 is TGTGCCAGCAGTGATAGGGGCTCTGGGGCCAACGTCCTGACCTTC. It yields the protein CASSDRGSGANVLTF. Full variable domain (remainder filled in from reference TRBV2 and TRBJ2-6): EPEVTQTPSHQVTQMGQEVILRCVPISNHLYFYWYRQILGQKVEFLVSFYNNEISEKSEIFDDQFSVERPDGSNFTLKIRSTKLEDSAMYFCASSDRGSGANVLTFGAGSRLTVL.

The V and J genes are TRBV7-9 and TRBJ2-3; D remains ambiguous. Germline CDR1 SEHNR, CDR2 FQNEAQ (reference sequence). This CDR3 contains 15 residues. V was clipped by 5 bases and J by 0 bases, with 12 bases between them. The DNA of the CDR3 is TGTGCCAGCAGCCCGGGTCCCGCCAGCACAGATACGCAGTATTTT. It yields the protein CASSPGPASTDTQYF.

This chain links TRBV5-1 with TRBJ2-7, with D possibly being TRBD2 (5 bases). V lost 3 bases, J lost 1 base, and 11 bases lay in between. CDR3 size: 14 residues. The V gene's germline CDR1 is SGHRS and CDR2 YFSETQ. CDR3 loop: CASSWTGISYEQYF. DNA for the CDR3: TGCGCCAGCAGCTGGACCGGGATTTCCTACGAGCAGTACTTC.

The J gene is TRBJ2-2, the V gene TRBV28, with TRBD2 identical over 9 bases. The length of the CDR3 is 15 residues. From germline, CDR1 is MDHEN and CDR2 SYDVKM. The junction had 7 bases not matched to a gene; V was cut back by 3 bases and J by 8 bases. CDR3 nucleotides: TGTGCCAGCAGTTTGCTGCGGGGGGGCGTGGGGGAGCTGTTTTTT. It is translated as CASSLLRGGVGELFF.

The chain has TRBV9 and TRBJ2-1; TRBD2 aligns across 10 bases. Germline V lookup: CDR1 SGDLS, CDR2 YYNGEE. The V segment lost 4 bases and the J segment 3 bases; nucleotides outside the gene matches: 10. This CDR3 contains 17 residues. The CDR3: CASSRLAGEAYYNEQFF. The CDR3 DNA is TGTGCCAGCAGCAGGCTAGCGGGAGAAGCTTACTACAATGAGCAGTTCTTC.

The rearrangement links TRBV2 to TRBJ1-6; 9 bases are a match to TRBD1. Germline CDR1 is SNHLY and CDR2 is FYNNEI. J gave up 11 bases and V 4 bases, and 6 bases lay outside the gene matches. There are 14 residues in the CDR3. In DNA, the CDR3 is TGTGCCAGCAGTGGGGACAGGGTACGAACACCCCTCCACTTT. As protein: CASSGDRVRTPLHF.

This sequence joins TRBV6-5 and TRBJ2-7; a possible D gene is TRBD2 (7 bases). Trimming pared 2 bases from V and 7 bases from J, leaving 18 bases between. The CDR3 has 15 residues. Germline assignment: CDR1 MNHEY and CDR2 SVGAGI. The CDR3 nucleotides read TGTGCCAGCAGTTACAGGCCGCGGGGGCCGGGGGAGCAGTACTTC. Translation: CASSYRPRGPGEQYF.

A note on this clone: At the DNA level, this CDR3 is encoded by other sequences in the same sample as well. V usage is TRBV7-2 and J usage is TRBJ2-7; D not resolved. Trimming took off 3 bases at V and 0 bases at J, with 6 bases between the two ends. In germline, CDR1 is SGHTA, CDR2 FQGNSA. The CDR3 runs to 13 residues. The CDR3 bases are TGTGCCAGCAGCTTTGGCGGCTCCTACGAGCAGTACTTC. This encodes CASSFGGSYEQYF.

The chain carries TRBV5-1 and TRBJ1-1; D may be TRBD1 (5 bases). The CDR3 sequence is 14 residues long. V dropped 3 bases and J dropped 7 bases, with 16 bases sitting between them. The germline CDR1 and CDR2 sequences are SGHRS and YFSETQ. CDR3 sequence: CASSWGSKGREAFF. The CDR3 DNA follows: TGCGCCAGCAGCTGGGGTTCTAAGGGGCGTGAAGCTTTCTTT.

In DNA, the CDR3 is TGTGCCAGTAGTATGTTGGTGGGACAGCCCAATGAGCAGTTCTTC. Protein product: CASSMLVGQPNEQFF. This chain connects TRBV19 to TRBJ2-1; 7 bases fit TRBD1. The trim removed 3 bases at V and 6 bases at J, leaving 8 bases unmatched. The germline V gene encodes CDR1 LNHDA and CDR2 SQIVND (reference sequence). The CDR3 covers 15 residues. The complete variable domain, with remaining parts taken from reference TRBV19 and TRBJ2-1, reads DGGITQSPKYLFRKEGQNVTLSCEQNLNHDAMYWYRQDPGQGLRLIYYSQIVNDFQKGDIAEGYSVSREKKESFPLTVTSAQKNPTAFYLCASSMLVGQPNEQFFGPGTRLTVL.

J is TRBJ1-2 and V is TRBV28, with D perhaps matching TRBD1 (5 bases). The CDR3 is 13 amino acids. The ends were cut back, 3 bases at V and 7 bases at J, with 12 bases in the middle. Germline-derived CDR1 and CDR2 are MDHEN and SYDVKM. CDR3 DNA sequence: TGTGCCAGCAGTTTGGGTCAGGGCCCTGGCTACACCTTC. It translates to CASSLGQGPGYTF.